The present entry profiles one TCR delta chain with its context. A read error may produce the germline difference seen at one junction end. TCRdb repeated clone calling on the RT-PCR reads with CATT. This sample has about 3,400 delta-chain clones; roughly 17% occur once, and the top ten carry around 13%. This entry is derived from a study of gamma-delta T cells after stem cell transplantation. The CDR3 is 20 residues long. From germline, CDR1 is GEAIGNYY and CDR2 EKD. This receptor was identified in a human donor. It is not recorded whose cells these are; they may come from a transplant donor. Sequences were obtained from gamma-delta T cells. V is TRDV2 and J is TRDJ3; the match to TRDD3 covers 9 bases. In DNA form, the CDR3 reads TGTGCCTGCGACAGTACTGGGGGACACCTTGGCTCCTGCAACACCCGACCGATGTTTTTC. This codes for CACDSTGGHLGSCNTRPMFF.